This T cell receptor (beta chain) was identified in a study of blood T cell repertoires in COVID-19. Overall study context: T cells, B-cell-depleted T cells, or PBMCs supplied cDNA or gDNA.

Under the authors' procedure: The authors estimated nucleated cell counts from reference gene primer amplification. TCRdb's copy holds only in-frame clones and misses some; the assay was immunoSEQ multiplex PCR. V, J and clone size are those of that table, while D and trimming were read from the DNA. The sample has some 140,000 clones; around 83% are singletons. With 3 bases clipped from V and 7 bases from J, the junction kept 5 bases outside the gene matches. Germline CDR1 reads GTSNPN; CDR2 reads SVGIG (reference sequence). This CDR3 contains 13 residues. This receptor was identified in a woman in her sixties or seventies with acute or convalescent COVID-19. The V call is TRBV30, the J call TRBJ2-1, with 8 bases that match TRBD1. The specimen was peripheral blood. The CDR3 reads CAWRRTGINEQFF. The DNA for the CDR3 is TGTGCCTGGAGGCGGACAGGGATAAATGAGCAGTTCTTC.